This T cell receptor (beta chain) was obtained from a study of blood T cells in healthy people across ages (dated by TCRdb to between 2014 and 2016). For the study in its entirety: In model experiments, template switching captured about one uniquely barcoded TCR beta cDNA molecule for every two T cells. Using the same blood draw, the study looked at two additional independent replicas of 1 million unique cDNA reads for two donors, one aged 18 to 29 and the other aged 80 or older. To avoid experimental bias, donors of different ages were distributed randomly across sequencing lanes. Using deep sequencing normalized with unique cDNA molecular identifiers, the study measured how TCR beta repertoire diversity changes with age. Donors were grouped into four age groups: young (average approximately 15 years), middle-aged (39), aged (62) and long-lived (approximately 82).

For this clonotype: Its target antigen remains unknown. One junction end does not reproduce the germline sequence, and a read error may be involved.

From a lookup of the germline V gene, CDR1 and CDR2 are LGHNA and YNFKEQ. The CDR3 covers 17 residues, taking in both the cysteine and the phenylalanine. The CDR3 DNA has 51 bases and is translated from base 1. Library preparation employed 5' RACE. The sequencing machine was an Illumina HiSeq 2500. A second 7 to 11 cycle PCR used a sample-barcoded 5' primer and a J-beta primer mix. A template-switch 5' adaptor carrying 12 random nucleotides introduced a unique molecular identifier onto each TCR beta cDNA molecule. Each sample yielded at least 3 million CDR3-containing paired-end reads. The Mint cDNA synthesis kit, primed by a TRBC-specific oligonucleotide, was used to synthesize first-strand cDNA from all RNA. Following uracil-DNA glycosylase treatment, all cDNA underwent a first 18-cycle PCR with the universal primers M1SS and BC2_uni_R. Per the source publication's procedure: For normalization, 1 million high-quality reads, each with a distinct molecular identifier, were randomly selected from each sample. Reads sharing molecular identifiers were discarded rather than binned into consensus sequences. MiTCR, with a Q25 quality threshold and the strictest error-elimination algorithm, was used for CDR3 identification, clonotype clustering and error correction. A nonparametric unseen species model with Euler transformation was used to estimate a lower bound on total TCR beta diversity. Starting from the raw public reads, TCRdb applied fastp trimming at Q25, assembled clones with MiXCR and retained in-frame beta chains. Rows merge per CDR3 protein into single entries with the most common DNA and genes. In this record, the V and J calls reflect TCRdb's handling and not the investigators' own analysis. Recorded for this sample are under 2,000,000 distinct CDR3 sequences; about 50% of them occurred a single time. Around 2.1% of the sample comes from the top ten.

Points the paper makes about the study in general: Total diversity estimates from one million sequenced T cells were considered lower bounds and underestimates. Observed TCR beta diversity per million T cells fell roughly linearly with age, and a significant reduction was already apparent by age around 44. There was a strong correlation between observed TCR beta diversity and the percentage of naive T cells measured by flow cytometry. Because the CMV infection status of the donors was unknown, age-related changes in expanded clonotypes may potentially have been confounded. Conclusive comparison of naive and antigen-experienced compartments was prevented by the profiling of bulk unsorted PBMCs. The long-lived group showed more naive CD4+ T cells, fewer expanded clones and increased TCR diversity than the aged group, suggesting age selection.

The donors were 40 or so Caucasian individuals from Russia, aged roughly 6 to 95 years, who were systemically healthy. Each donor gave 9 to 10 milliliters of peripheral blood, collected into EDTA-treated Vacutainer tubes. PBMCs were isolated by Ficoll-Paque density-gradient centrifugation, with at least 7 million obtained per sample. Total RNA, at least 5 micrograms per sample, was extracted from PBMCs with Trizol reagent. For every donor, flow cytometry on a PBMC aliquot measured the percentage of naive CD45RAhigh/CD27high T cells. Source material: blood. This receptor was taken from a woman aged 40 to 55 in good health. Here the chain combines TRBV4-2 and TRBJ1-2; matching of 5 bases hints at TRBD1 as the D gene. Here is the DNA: TGTGACAGCAGCCAGGTCAGGGCTCAACGAGGCGACTATGGCTACACCTTC. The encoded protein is CDSSQVRAQRGDYGYTF.